These 8 T cell receptor beta chains were all obtained from the same sample, sequenced in a study of T-cell reconstitution after alpha-beta-depleted transplantation in children. The authors prepared the TCRbeta library with unique molecular identifiers. MiXCR, applied by TCRdb to the PCR reads, yields one record per CDR3 protein. Of roughly 340,000 distinct CDR3 sequences listed, roughly 16% were seen once; the top ten hold roughly 41%. This material consisted of PBMCs, mostly from graft donor cells, taken 360 days after TCRalphabeta/CD19-depleted stem cell transplant. Receptor source: a male patient between 2 and 15 years old who had a stem cell transplant for acute lymphoblastic leukemia, so the T cells may come from the graft donor.

As concerns this clonotype: Germline and junction disagree at one end, which may indicate a read error. This chain connects TRBV7-7 to TRBJ2-5, with 10 bases aligning to TRBD2. The CDR3 is 18 amino acids. CDR1 is SSHAT and CDR2 is FNYEAQ in the germline V gene (reference sequence). The DNA of the CDR3 is TGTGCTAGCAGCTTAGGTTTGTTAGCGGGAGGTCTTCAAGAGACCCAGTACTTC. Translating it yields CASSLGLLAGGLQETQYF. Full variable domain (missing parts from reference TRBV7-7 and TRBJ2-5): GAGVSQSPRYKVTKRGQDVTLRCDPISSHATLYWYQQALGQGPEFLTYFNYEAQPDKSGLPSDRFSAERPEGSISTLTIQRTEQRDSAMYRCASSLGLLAGGLQETQYFGPGTRLLVL.

The chain joins TRBV4-3 to TRBJ2-1, with TRBD2 identical over 9 bases. This CDR3 has 17 residues. In germline, CDR1 is LGHNA, CDR2 YSLEER. J gave up 1 base and V 3 bases, and 7 bases lay outside the gene matches. As DNA, the CDR3 is TGCGCCAGCAGCCAGTCTCGAGCGGGGGGTTCCTACAATGAGCAGTTCTTC. It yields the protein CASSQSRAGGSYNEQFF.

The table lists this clonotype with many counts. The J gene is TRBJ2-1, the V gene TRBV20-1; D is unclear. Germline CDR1 DFQATT, CDR2 SNEGSKA (reference sequence). V was shortened by 3 bases and J by 10 bases, with 13 bases between the two germline ends. CDR3 size: 12 residues. CDR3 protein: CSARTGPSEQFF. The CDR3 DNA follows: TGCAGTGCTAGGACCGGGCCTTCCGAGCAGTTCTTC.

This clonotype appeared a few times. The chain recombines TRBV20-1 with TRBJ2-1; D is undetermined. Germline values: CDR1 DFQATT, CDR2 SNEGSKA (reference sequence). The V and J ends lost 6 bases and 0 bases respectively, with 9 bases between them. The CDR3 is made up of 13 amino acids. CDR3 bases: TGCAGTGCGCCGGTCGGCTCCTACAATGAGCAGTTCTTC. As protein: CSAPVGSYNEQFF.

The chain links TRBV20-1 to TRBJ1-4; D unclear. The CDR3 loop spans 17 amino acids. V dropped 6 bases and J dropped 3 bases, with 23 bases sitting between them. Germline CDR1 is DFQATT and CDR2 is SNEGSKA (reference sequence). As DNA, the CDR3 is TGCAGTGCGAGGCGTAGGGTGGGGTTTGCCGCTAATGAAAAACTGTTTTTT. This codes for CSARRRVGFAANEKLFF.

This clonotype has more than one count but fewer than ten. V usage is TRBV20-1 and J usage is TRBJ1-4, with TRBD1 matching over 7 bases. Unmatched junction bases numbered 10, after V lost 5 bases and J lost 7 bases. This CDR3 has 14 amino acids. Germline-derived CDR1 and CDR2 are DFQATT and SNEGSKA (reference sequence). DNA of the CDR3: TGCAGTGCTGGTAAAGGGGGCTTGGGTGAAAAACTGTTTTTT. As protein: CSAGKGGLGEKLFF.

At least ten counts were recorded for this clonotype. This chain connects TRBV28 to TRBJ2-3; TRBD2 agrees at 14 bases. This CDR3 contains 20 residues. The V gene end was trimmed by 5 bases and the J gene end by 2 bases; junction bases not matched to a gene: 15. Per germline, CDR1 MDHEN and CDR2 SYDVKM. The CDR3 nucleotides are TGTGCCAGCAGTACCACCCTGACTAGCGGGAGGGCCCAGGTCACAGATACGCAGTATTTT. Translating gives CASSTTLTSGRAQVTDTQYF.

The chain employs TRBV4-3 and TRBJ2-7; no firm D call. Between the trimmed V and J ends, which lost 0 bases and 0 bases, there was a span of 12 bases. The CDR3 runs to 16 residues. The germline gives CDR1 LGHNA, CDR2 YSLEER. The CDR3 nucleotides are TGCGCCAGCAGCCAAGATTCTCCGGACGGCTCCTACGAGCAGTACTTC. This translates into CASSQDSPDGSYEQYF.